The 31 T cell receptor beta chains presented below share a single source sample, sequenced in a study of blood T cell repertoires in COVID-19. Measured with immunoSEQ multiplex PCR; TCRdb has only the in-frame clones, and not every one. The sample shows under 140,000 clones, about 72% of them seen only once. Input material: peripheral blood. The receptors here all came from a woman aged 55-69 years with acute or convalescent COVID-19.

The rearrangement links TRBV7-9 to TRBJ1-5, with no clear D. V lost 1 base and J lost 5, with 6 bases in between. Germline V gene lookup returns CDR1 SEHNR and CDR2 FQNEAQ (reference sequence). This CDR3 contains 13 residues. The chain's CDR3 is CASSLGADQPQHF. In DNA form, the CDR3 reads TGTGCCAGCAGCTTAGGGGCTGATCAGCCCCAGCATTTT.

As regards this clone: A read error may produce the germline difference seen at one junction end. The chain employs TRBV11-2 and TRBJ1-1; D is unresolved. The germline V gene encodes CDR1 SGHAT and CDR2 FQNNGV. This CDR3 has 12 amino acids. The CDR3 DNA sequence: TGTGCCAGCAGATTAGAGAGTACTGAAGCTTTCTTT. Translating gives CASRLESTEAFF.

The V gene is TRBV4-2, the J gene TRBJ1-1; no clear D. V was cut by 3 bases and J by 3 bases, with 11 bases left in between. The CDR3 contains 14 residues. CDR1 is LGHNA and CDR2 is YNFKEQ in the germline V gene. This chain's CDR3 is CASSHVKRDTEAFF. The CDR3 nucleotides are TGTGCCAGCAGCCACGTTAAACGGGACACTGAAGCTTTCTTT.

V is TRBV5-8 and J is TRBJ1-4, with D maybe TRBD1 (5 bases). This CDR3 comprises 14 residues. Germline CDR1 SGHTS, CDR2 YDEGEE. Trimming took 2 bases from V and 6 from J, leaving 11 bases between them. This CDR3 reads CASSFGGTYEKLFF. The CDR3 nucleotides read TGTGCCAGCAGCTTCGGAGGGACGTATGAAAAACTGTTTTTT.

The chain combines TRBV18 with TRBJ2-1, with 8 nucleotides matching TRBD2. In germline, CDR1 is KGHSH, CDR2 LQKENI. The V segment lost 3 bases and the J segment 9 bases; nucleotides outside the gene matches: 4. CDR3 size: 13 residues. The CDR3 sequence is CASSPGTRGEQFF. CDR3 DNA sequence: TGTGCCAGCTCACCCGGGACTAGAGGTGAGCAGTTCTTC.

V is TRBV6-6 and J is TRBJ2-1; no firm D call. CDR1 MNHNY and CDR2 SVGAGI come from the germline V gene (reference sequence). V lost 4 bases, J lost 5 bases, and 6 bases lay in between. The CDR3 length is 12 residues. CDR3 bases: TGTGCCAGCAGTTTAGCAAACAATGAGCAGTTCTTC. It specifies CASSLANNEQFF.

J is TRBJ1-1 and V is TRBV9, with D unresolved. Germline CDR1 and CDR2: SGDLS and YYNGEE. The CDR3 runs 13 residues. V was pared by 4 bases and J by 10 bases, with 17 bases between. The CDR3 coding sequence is TGTGCCAGCAGCCCCTTCGCAAGCGCCCGAGCTTTCTTT. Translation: CASSPFASARAFF. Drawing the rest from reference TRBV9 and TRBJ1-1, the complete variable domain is DSGVTQTPKHLITATGQRVTLRCSPRSGDLSVYWYQQSLDQGLQFLIQYYNGEERAKGNILERFSAQQFPDLHSELNLSSLELGDSALYFCASSPFASARAFFGQGTRLTVV.

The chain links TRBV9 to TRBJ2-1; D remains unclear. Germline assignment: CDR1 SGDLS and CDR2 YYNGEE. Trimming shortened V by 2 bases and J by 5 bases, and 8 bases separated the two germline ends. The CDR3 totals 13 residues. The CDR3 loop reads CASSVLSHNEQFF. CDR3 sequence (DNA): TGTGCCAGCAGCGTCTTGAGCCACAATGAGCAGTTCTTC.

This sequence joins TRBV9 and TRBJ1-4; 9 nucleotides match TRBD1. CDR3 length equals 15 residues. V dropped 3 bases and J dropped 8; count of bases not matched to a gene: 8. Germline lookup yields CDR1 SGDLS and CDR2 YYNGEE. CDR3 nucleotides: TGTGCCAGCAGCGCTCCCGGGACAGGGCACGAAAAACTGTTTTTT. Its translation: CASSAPGTGHEKLFF.

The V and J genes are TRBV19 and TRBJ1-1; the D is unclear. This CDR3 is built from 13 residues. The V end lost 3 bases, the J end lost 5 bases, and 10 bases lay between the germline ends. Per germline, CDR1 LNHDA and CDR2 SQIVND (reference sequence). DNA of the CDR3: TGTGCCAGTAGTATCGGAGGGTTAACTGAAGCTTTCTTT. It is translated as CASSIGGLTEAFF.

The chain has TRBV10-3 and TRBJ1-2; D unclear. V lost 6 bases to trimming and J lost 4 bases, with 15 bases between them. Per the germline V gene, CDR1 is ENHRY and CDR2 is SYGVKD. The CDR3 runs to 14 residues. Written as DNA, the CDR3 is TGTGCCATCAGCACGGAGACCGGCGGCTATGGCTACACCTTC. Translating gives CAISTETGGYGYTF.

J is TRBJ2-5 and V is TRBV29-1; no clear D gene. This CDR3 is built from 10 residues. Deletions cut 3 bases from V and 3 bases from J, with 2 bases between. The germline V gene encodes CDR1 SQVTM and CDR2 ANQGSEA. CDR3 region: CSVDEETQYF. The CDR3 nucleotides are TGCAGCGTTGACGAAGAGACCCAGTACTTC.

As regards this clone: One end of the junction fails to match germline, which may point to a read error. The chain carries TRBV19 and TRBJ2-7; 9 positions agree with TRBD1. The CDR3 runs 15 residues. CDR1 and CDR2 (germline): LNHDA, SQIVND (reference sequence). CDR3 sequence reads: CASSPPGQGSHEQYF. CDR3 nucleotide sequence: TGTGCCAGTAGTCCCCCGGGACAGGGCTCCCACGAGCAGTACTTC.

The CDR3 protein is CASSIRGFSTDTQYF. The CDR3 nucleotides read TGTGCCAGTAGTATCCGAGGGTTTAGCACAGATACGCAGTATTTT. The chain recombines TRBV19 with TRBJ2-3; the D gene is possibly TRBD2 (5 bases). Germline CDR1 is LNHDA and CDR2 is SQIVND (reference sequence). The CDR3 is 15 amino acids. V was shortened by 3 bases and J by 0 bases, with 10 bases between the two germline ends.

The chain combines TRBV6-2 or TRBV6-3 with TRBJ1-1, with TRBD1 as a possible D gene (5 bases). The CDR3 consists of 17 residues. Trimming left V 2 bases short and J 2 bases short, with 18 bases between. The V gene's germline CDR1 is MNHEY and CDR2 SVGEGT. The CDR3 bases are TGTGCCAGCAGTTACCCCACCCTCCTGGGGCTCAACACTGAAGCTTTCTTT. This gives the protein CASSYPTLLGLNTEAFF.

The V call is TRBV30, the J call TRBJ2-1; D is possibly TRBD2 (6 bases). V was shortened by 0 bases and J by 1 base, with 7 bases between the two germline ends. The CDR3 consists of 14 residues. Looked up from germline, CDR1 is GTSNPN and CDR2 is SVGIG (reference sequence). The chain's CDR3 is CAWSVGTSYNEQFF. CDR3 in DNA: TGTGCCTGGAGTGTAGGGACTTCCTACAATGAGCAGTTCTTC.

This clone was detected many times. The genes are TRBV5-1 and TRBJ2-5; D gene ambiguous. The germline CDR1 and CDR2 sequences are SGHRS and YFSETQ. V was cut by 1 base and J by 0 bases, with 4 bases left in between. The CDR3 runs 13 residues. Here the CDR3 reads CASSLSYQETQYF. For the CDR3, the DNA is TGCGCCAGCAGCTTGTCCTACCAAGAGACCCAGTACTTC.

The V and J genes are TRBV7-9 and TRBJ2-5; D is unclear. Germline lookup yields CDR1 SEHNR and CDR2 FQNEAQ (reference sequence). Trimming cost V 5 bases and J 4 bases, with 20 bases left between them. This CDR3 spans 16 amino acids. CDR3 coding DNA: TGTGCCAGCAGCCGTTTATCTGGGTTTGGCGGAGAGACCCAGTACTTC. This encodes CASSRLSGFGGETQYF.

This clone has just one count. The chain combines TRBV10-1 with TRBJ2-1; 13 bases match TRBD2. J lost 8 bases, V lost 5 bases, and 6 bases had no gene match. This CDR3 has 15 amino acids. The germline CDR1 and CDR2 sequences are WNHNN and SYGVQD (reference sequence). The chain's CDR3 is CASSPGLAGEDEQFF. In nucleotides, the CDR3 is TGCGCCAGCAGTCCCGGACTAGCGGGGGAGGATGAGCAGTTCTTC.

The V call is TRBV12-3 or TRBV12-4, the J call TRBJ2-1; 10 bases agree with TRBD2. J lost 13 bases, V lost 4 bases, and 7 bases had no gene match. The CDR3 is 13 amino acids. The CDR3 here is CASSWGSGGPQFF. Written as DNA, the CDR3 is TGTGCCAGCAGTTGGGGTAGCGGGGGGCCTCAGTTCTTC.

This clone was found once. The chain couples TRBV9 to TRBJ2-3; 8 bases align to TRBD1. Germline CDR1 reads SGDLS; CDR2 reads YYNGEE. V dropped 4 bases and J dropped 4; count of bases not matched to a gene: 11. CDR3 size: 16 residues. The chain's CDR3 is CASSPRTGRAADTQYF. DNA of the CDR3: TGTGCCAGCAGCCCCAGGACAGGGCGGGCCGCAGATACGCAGTATTTT.

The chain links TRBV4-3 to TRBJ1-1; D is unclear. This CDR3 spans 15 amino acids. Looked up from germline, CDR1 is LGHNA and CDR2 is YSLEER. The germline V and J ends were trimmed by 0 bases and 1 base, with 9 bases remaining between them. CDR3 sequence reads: CASSQERRGNTEAFF. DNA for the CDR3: TGCGCCAGCAGCCAAGAGCGGCGAGGGAACACTGAAGCTTTCTTT.

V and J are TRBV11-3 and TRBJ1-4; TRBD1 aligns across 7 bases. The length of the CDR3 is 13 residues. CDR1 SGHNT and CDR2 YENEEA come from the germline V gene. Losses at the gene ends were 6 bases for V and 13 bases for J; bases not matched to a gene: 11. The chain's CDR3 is CASRHAPGQRLFF. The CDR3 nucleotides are TGTGCCAGCAGACACGCTCCGGGACAGCGACTGTTTTTT.

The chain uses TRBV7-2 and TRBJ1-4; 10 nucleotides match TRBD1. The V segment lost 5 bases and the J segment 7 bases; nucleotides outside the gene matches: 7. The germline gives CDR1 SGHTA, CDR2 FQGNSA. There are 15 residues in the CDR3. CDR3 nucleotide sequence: TGTGCCAGCAGCGGAGGAGGGACAGGGGTTGAAAAACTGTTTTTT. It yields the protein CASSGGGTGVEKLFF.

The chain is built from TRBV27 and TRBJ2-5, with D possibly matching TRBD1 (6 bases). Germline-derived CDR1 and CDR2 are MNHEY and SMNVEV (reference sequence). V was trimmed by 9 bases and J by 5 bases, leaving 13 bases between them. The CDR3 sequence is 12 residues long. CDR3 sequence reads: CARNVQGETQYF. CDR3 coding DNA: TGTGCCAGAAATGTCCAGGGGGAGACCCAGTACTTC.

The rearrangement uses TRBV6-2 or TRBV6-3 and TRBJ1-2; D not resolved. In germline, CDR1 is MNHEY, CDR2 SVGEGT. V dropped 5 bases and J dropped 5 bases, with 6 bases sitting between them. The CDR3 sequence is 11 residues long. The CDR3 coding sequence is TGTGCCAGCAGTACGGGGTATGGCTACACCTTC. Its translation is CASSTGYGYTF.

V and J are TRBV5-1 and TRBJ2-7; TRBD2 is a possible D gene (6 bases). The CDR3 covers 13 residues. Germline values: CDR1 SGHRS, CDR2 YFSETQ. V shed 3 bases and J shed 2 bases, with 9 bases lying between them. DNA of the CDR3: TGCGCCAGCAGCTACCCGGGAGCCTACGAGCAGTACTTC. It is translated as CASSYPGAYEQYF.

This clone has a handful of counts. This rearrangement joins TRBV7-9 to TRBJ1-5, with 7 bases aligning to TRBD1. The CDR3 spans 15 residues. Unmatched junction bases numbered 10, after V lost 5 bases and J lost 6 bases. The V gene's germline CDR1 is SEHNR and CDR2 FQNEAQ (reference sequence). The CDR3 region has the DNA TGTGCCAGCAGCACCGACAGGGTAGGCGCTCAGCCCCAGCATTTT. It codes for CASSTDRVGAQPQHF.

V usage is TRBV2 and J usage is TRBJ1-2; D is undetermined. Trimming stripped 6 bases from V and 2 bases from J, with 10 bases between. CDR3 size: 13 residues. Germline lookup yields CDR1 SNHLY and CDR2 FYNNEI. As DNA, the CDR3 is TGTGCCAGCAGCCAGGAGGGCAACTATGGCTACACCTTC. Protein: CASSQEGNYGYTF. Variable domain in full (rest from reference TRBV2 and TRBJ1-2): EPEVTQTPSHQVTQMGQEVILRCVPISNHLYFYWYRQILGQKVEFLVSFYNNEISEKSEIFDDQFSVERPDGSNFTLKIRSTKLEDSAMYFCASSQEGNYGYTFGSGTRLTVV.

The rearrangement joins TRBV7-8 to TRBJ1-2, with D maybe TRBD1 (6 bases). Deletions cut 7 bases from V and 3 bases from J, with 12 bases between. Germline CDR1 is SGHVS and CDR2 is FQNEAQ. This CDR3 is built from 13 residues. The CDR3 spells CASTLTGYYGYTF. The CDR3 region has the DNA TGTGCCAGCACCCTCACAGGGTACTATGGCTACACCTTC. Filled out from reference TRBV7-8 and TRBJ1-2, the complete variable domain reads GAGVSQSPRYKVAKRGQDVALRCDPISGHVSLFWYQQALGQGPEFLTYFQNEAQLDKSGLPSDRFFAERPEGSVSTLKIQRTQQEDSAVYLCASTLTGYYGYTFGSGTRLTVV.

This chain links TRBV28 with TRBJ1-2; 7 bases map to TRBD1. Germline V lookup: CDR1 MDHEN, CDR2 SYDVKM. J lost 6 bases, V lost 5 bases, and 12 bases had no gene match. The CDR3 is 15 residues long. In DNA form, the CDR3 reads TGTGCCAGCAGTCCCACGACAGGGCTCCGCCATGGCTACACCTTC. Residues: CASSPTTGLRHGYTF.